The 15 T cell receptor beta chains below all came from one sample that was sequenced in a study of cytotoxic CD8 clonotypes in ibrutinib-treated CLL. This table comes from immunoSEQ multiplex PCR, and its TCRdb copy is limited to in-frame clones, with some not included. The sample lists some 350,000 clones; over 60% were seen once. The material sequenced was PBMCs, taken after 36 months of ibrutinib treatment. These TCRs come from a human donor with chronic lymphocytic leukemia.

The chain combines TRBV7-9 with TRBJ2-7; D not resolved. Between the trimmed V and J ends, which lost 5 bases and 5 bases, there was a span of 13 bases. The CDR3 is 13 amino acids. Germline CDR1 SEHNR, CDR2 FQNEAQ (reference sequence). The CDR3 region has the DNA TGTGCCAGCAGCCCTAGAGAGCGCCACGAGCAGTACTTC. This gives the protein CASSPRERHEQYF.

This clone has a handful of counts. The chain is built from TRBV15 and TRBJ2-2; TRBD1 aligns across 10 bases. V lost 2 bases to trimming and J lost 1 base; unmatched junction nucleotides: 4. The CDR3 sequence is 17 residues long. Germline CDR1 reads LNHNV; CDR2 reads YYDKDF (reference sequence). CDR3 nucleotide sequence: TGTGCCACCAGCAGACAGACAGGGGGCCGGAACACCGGGGAGCTGTTTTTT. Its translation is CATSRQTGGRNTGELFF.

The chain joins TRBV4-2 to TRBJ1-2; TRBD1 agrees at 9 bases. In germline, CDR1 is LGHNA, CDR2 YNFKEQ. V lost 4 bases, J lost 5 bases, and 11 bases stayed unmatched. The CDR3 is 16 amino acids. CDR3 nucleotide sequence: TGTGCCAGCAGCCCTACCACAGGGGGCGCGGGGTATGGCTACACCTTC. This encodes CASSPTTGGAGYGYTF.

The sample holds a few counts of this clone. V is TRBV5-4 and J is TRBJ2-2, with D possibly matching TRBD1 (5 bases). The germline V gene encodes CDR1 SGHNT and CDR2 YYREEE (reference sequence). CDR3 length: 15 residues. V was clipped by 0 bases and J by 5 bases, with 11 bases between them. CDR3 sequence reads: CASSLEGPITGELFF. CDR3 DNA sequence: TGTGCCAGCAGCTTGGAGGGGCCGATAACCGGGGAGCTGTTTTTT. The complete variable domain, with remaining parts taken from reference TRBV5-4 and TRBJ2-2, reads ETGVTQSPTHLIKTRGQQVTLRCSSQSGHNTVSWYQQALGQGPQFIFQYYREEENGRGNFPPRFSGLQFPNYSSELNVNALELDDSALYLCASSLEGPITGELFFGEGSRLTVL.

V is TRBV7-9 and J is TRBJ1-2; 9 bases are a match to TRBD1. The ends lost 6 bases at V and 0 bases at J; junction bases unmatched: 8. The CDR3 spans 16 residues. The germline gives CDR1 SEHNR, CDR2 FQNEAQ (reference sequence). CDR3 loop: CASSRTGDSTNYGYTF. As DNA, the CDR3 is TGTGCCAGCAGTAGGACAGGGGACTCCACTAACTATGGCTACACCTTC.

This chain's CDR3 is CASSPGQQTLSTDTQYF. The CDR3 nucleotides are TGCGCCAGCAGCCCGGGACAACAGACCTTAAGCACAGATACGCAGTATTTT. V usage is TRBV5-1 and J usage is TRBJ2-3, with D tentatively TRBD1 (6 bases). V was trimmed by 4 bases and J by 0 bases, leaving 18 bases between them. Germline CDR1 is SGHRS and CDR2 is YFSETQ. This CDR3 comprises 17 residues.

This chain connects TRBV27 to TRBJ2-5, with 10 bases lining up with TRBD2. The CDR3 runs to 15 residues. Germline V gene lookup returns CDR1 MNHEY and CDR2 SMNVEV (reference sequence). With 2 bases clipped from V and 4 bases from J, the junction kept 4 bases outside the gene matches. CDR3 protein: CASSLMLAGAETQYF. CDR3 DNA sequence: TGTGCCAGCAGTTTAATGCTAGCGGGAGCAGAGACCCAGTACTTC.

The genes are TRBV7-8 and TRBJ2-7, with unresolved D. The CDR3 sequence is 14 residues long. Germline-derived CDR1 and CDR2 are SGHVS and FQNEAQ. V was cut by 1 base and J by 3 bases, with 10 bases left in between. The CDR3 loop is CASSLGFVDYEQYF. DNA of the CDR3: TGTGCCAGCAGCTTAGGATTTGTGGACTACGAGCAGTACTTC.

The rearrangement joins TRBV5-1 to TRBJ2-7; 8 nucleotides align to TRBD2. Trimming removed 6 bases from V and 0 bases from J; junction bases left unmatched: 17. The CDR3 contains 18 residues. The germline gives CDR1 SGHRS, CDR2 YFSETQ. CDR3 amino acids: CASKRHFPGTRDSYEQYF. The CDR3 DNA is TGCGCCAGCAAACGACACTTTCCCGGGACTAGAGACTCCTACGAGCAGTACTTC.

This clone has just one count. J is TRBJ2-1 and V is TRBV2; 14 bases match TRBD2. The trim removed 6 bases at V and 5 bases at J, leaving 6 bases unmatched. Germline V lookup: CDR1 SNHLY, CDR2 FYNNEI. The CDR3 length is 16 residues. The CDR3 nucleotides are TGTGCCAGCAGAGGGACTAGCGGGAGCCGGGACAATGAGCAGTTCTTC. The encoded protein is CASRGTSGSRDNEQFF.

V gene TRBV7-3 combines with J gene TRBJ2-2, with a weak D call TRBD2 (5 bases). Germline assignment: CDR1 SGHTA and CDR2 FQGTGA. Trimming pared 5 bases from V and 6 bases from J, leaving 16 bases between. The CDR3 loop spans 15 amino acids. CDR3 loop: CASSPRGLGAGELFF. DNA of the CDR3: TGTGCCAGCAGCCCCCGAGGACTTGGCGCCGGGGAGCTGTTTTTT.

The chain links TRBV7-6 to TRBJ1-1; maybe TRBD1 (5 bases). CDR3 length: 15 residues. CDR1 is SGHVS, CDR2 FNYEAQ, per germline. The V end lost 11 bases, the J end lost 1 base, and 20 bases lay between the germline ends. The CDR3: CAAGEIRGANTEAFF. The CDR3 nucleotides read TGTGCCGCGGGGGAAATCCGAGGGGCGAACACTGAAGCTTTCTTT.

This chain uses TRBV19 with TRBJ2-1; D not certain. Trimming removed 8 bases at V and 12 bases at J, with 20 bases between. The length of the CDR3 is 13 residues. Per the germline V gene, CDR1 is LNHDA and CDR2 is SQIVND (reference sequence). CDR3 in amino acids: CASGAHGWDRQFF. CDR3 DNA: TGTGCCAGTGGTGCACATGGGTGGGATCGGCAGTTCTTC.

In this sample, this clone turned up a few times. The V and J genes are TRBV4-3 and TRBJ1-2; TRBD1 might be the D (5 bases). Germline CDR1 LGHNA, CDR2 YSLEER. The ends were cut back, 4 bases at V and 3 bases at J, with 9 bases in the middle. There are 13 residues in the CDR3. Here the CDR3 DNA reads TGCGCCAGCAGCCTCCGGGGCTACTATGGCTACACCTTC. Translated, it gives CASSLRGYYGYTF.

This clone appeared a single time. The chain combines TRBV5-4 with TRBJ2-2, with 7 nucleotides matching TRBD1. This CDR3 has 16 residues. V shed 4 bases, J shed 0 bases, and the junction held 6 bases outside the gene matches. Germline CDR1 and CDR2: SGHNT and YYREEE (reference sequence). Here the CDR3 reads CASSPGGYTNTGELFF. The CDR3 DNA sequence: TGTGCCAGCAGCCCAGGGGGTTACACGAACACCGGGGAGCTGTTTTTT.